This is a list of T cell receptor beta chains from one sample in a study of blood T cell repertoires in COVID-19. Sequencing was performed with immunoSEQ multiplex PCR; in TCRdb, only in-frame clones are kept and a portion is missing. Counted here are approximately 210,000 clones, around 88% occurring once; the ten biggest clones make up about 7.4%. Sequences were obtained from peripheral blood. The receptor set was obtained from a woman aged 45-65 years with acute or convalescent COVID-19. The CDR3 runs from the conserved cysteine through the conserved F or W. Each record gives: D gene, J gene, CDR3 length, V gene, clone size, CDR3 DNA, CDR3 protein. The D gene is left open where the match is weak. The size of a clone is reported for some rows only, either as once, few or many, or as a class for expanded clones.

TRBD1,TRBJ2-6,16,TRBV6-5,NA,TGTGCCAGCAGTTCCGGACAGGGTGATGGGGCCAACGTCCTGACTTTC,CASSSGQGDGANVLTF
NA,TRBJ1-5,11,TRBV28,NA,TGTGCCAGCAGTCTCAATCAGCCCCAGCATTTT,CASSLNQPQHF
NA,TRBJ1-1,12,TRBV19,NA,TGTGCCAGTAGTATAGGCGGGGTCTCAGCTTTCTTT,CASSIGGVSAFF
NA,TRBJ2-6,15,TRBV9,few,TGTGCCAGCAGCGTAGAGGGGTCTGGGGCCAACGTCCTGACTTTC,CASSVEGSGANVLTF
TRBD2,TRBJ2-1,14,TRBV10-2,NA,TGCGCCACCGGACCGGGACTAGCCTACAATGAGCAGTTCTTC,CATGPGLAYNEQFF
TRBD2,TRBJ2-4,16,TRBV9,NA,TGTGCCAGCAGCCGAACTAGCGGGAGTGCCAAAAACATTCAGTACTTC,CASSRTSGSAKNIQYF
TRBD2,TRBJ2-7,14,TRBV5-6,few,TGTGCCAGCAGCTTCCCTAGCGGTTCCTACGAGCAGTACTTC,CASSFPSGSYEQYF
NA,TRBJ1-1,12,TRBV29-1,few,TGCAGCGTTGTAGTAATCGGGACTGAAGCTTTCTTT,CSVVVIGTEAFF
TRBD2,TRBJ2-7,14,TRBV28,NA,TGTGCCAGCAGTACGACTAGCGGGGGCCACGAGCAGTACTTC,CASSTTSGGHEQYF
NA,TRBJ2-7,15,TRBV18,NA,TGTGCCAGCTCCCTCGAAAGGGGGAGCTCCTACGAGCAGTACTTC,CASSLERGSSYEQYF
NA,TRBJ1-2,13,TRBV9,few,TGTGCCAGCAGCGCAGGTTACAACTATGGCTACACCTTC,CASSAGYNYGYTF
TRBD1,TRBJ2-1,18,TRBV5-1,few,TGCGCCAGCAGCTTGGCTCCGCCGGGGACAGGAACCTACAATGAGCAGTTCTTC,CASSLAPPGTGTYNEQFF
NA,TRBJ1-3,14,TRBV28,NA,TGTGCCAGCAGGGGGACTGGGCAGGGATACACCATATATTTT,CASRGTGQGYTIYF
NA,TRBJ1-2,15,TRBV6-5,NA,TGTGCCAGCAGTTACTCCTCGAGGGGAGGCTATGGCTACACCTTC,CASSYSSRGGYGYTF
NA,TRBJ1-1,15,TRBV19,NA,TGTGCCAGTAGTATGGAGGGTTTCTTCGACTCTGAAGCTTTCTTT,CASSMEGFFDSEAFF
NA,TRBJ2-7,15,TRBV5-1,NA,TGCGCCAGCAGCTTGATTGATGGAGTTAGCAACGAGCAGTACTTC,CASSLIDGVSNEQYF
NA,TRBJ2-1,13,TRBV3-1/TRBV3-2,NA,TGTGCCAGCAGCCAAGGTGTAAGGGGCGAGCAGTTCTTC,CASSQGVRGEQFF
NA,TRBJ1-3,13,TRBV24-1,NA,TGTGCCACCAGTGATCCTCGGGGAAACACCATATATTTT,CATSDPRGNTIYF
NA,TRBJ2-3,16,TRBV7-2,few,TGTGCCAGCAGCTCCACCTACGATGAGGGAACAGATACGCAGTATTTT,CASSSTYDEGTDTQYF
TRBD2,TRBJ2-7,15,TRBV3-1/TRBV3-2,NA,TGTGCCAGCAGCCAGACTAGCGGATTATCCTACGAGCAGTACTTC,CASSQTSGLSYEQYF
NA,TRBJ1-2,16,TRBV7-2,NA,TGTGCCAGCAGCTTCGGCCGGGATGTTCCTAACTATGGCTACACCTTC,CASSFGRDVPNYGYTF
NA,TRBJ2-3,12,TRBV2,NA,TGTGCCAGAGCGGACTCCGGAGATACGCAGTATTTT,CARADSGDTQYF
NA,TRBJ2-7,15,TRBV11-2,NA,TGTGCCAGCAGCCCGGGGGTTTCCAGCTCCTACGAGCAGTACTTC,CASSPGVSSSYEQYF
TRBD2,TRBJ2-1,16,TRBV27,NA,TGTGCCAGCAGTCTCCCCGGACTAGCGGGGGTGGATGAGCAGTTCTTC,CASSLPGLAGVDEQFF
NA,TRBJ1-5,13,TRBV28,NA,TGTGCCAGCAGCTCTACAGTGGGTCAGCCCCAGCATTTT,CASSSTVGQPQHF
NA,TRBJ2-1,15,TRBV6-5,NA,TGTGCCAGCAGCCTGGGGGCAAATACCTACAATGAGCAGTTCTTC,CASSLGANTYNEQFF
TRBD1,TRBJ1-2,14,TRBV9,NA,TGTGCCAGCAGCGTAGCGGGACAGGGGTATGGCTACACCTTC,CASSVAGQGYGYTF
NA,TRBJ1-5,16,TRBV28,NA,TGTGCCAGCATCGAAGGGGGGGCAGGTGGCAATCAGCCCCAGCATTTT,CASIEGGAGGNQPQHF
NA,TRBJ1-1,13,TRBV12-3/TRBV12-4,NA,TGTGCCAGCAGTTACGACAGTAACACTGAAGCTTTCTTT,CASSYDSNTEAFF
NA,TRBJ1-6,16,TRBV7-2,many,TGTGCCAGCAGCTTAGACCCCCTGGGAGGCACTTCACCCCTCCACTTT,CASSLDPLGGTSPLHF
NA,TRBJ2-3,15,TRBV11-3,NA,TGTGCCAGCAGCACAAGACTAGGAAGCACAGATACGCAGTATTTT,CASSTRLGSTDTQYF
NA,TRBJ1-1,11,TRBV6-5,NA,TGTGCCAGCACTCGGACAGATGAAGCTTTCTTT,CASTRTDEAFF
NA,TRBJ1-2,12,TRBV9,NA,TGTGCCAGCAACAACAGGGAGATTGGCTACACCTTC,CASNNREIGYTF
TRBD2,TRBJ2-5,14,TRBV5-4,NA,TGTGCCAGCAGCTTGGCGGGGGGGAAAGAGACCCAGTACTTC,CASSLAGGKETQYF
NA,TRBJ1-3,18,TRBV2,many,TGTGCCAGCAGTGCTCGGTTAACACAGGGCCAATCTGGAAACACCATATATTTT,CASSARLTQGQSGNTIYF
TRBD1,TRBJ1-2,16,TRBV2,NA,TGTGCCAGCAGTGAAGCGCTTTCGGGACAGGGAGGTGGCTACACCTTC,CASSEALSGQGGGYTF
TRBD2,TRBJ2-7,13,TRBV30,NA,TGTGCCTGGAGTGTTGCGGGAGGGGGCGAGCAGTACTTC,CAWSVAGGGEQYF
TRBD1,TRBJ2-5,20,TRBV24-1,NA,TGTGCCACCAAAACTCTCACGGGACAGGGGGCCAGGGATCTTCGGGAGACCCAGTACTTC,CATKTLTGQGARDLRETQYF
NA,TRBJ2-1,12,TRBV27,NA,TGTGCCAGCAGTAAGTCCTCGGGTGAGCAGTTCTTC,CASSKSSGEQFF
TRBD2,TRBJ2-7,13,TRBV19,NA,TGTGCCAGTAGTTCTAGCGGGAGGAACGAGCAGTACTTC,CASSSSGRNEQYF
TRBD2,TRBJ2-1,15,TRBV7-3,NA,TGTGCCAGCAGCCTAGGGACTAGCAGCTACAATGAGCAGTTCTTC,CASSLGTSSYNEQFF
TRBD2,TRBJ2-1,19,TRBV5-1,NA,TGCGCCAGCAGCTTGGCTTCGGGCGGGTTAGCGGGGTTCTACAATGAGCAGTTCTTC,CASSLASGGLAGFYNEQFF
TRBD2,TRBJ2-5,17,TRBV24-1,NA,TGTGCCACCAGTGACCCGGGACTAGCGGGAGGGCTGGAGACCCAGTACTTC,CATSDPGLAGGLETQYF
TRBD1,TRBJ1-4,15,TRBV4-2,NA,TGTGCCAGCAGCCAGGTCAGGGGGACTAATGAAAAACTGTTTTTT,CASSQVRGTNEKLFF
NA,TRBJ1-1,14,TRBV11-2,NA,TGTGCCAGCAGCTTAGATCAGGGAACAACTGAAGCTTTCTTT,CASSLDQGTTEAFF
TRBD2,TRBJ2-1,11,TRBV7-8,NA,TGTGCCAGCAGCCCGCGGGAGGCCCAGTTCTTC,CASSPREAQFF
NA,TRBJ1-1,14,TRBV6-5,NA,TGTGCCAGCAGTCCGGGCCACAGGAAGACTGAAGCTTTCTTT,CASSPGHRKTEAFF
NA,TRBJ1-2,14,TRBV18,NA,TGTGCCAGCTCACCATCCGAGGGCAACTATGGCTACACCTTC,CASSPSEGNYGYTF
TRBD1,TRBJ2-3,14,TRBV29-1,NA,TGCAGCGTATTGGGACAGGGGGGCACAGATACGCAGTATTTT,CSVLGQGGTDTQYF
TRBD1,TRBJ1-2,15,TRBV7-9,NA,TGTGCCAGCAGCCTCGACGGACAGGGGTTTTATGGCTACACCTTC,CASSLDGQGFYGYTF
TRBD2,TRBJ2-2,17,TRBV5-1,NA,TGCGCCAGCAGCCCCCGACCTAGCGGGAGTGATGGCGGGGAGCTGTTTTTT,CASSPRPSGSDGGELFF
NA,TRBJ2-5,15,TRBV11-2,NA,TGTGCCAGCAGCTTAGACACTGAGCTTTGGGAGACCCAGTACTTC,CASSLDTELWETQYF
NA,TRBJ2-5,14,TRBV4-2,NA,TGTGCCAGCAGCGGCTCCCCGGGACAAGAGACCCAGTACTTC,CASSGSPGQETQYF
NA,TRBJ2-5,14,TRBV6-5,NA,TGTGCCAGCAGACGGGACTCCCCACCTGGGACCCAGTACTTC,CASRRDSPPGTQYF
TRBD1,TRBJ1-6,16,TRBV9,few,TGTGCCAGCAGCGTAGCTGAGGGACAGGGTGGGTCACCCCTCCACTTT,CASSVAEGQGGSPLHF
NA,TRBJ2-3,15,TRBV13,NA,TGTGCCAGCAGCTTAGCACTGGTTAGCACAGATACGCAGTATTTT,CASSLALVSTDTQYF
TRBD2,TRBJ2-1,16,TRBV2,NA,TGTGCCAGCAGACCCGGGACTAGCGGGATTTACGGTGAGCAGTTCTTC,CASRPGTSGIYGEQFF
TRBD1,TRBJ1-2,15,TRBV3-1/TRBV3-2,NA,TGTGCCAGCAGCCACGGACAGGGGTCTAACTATGGCTACACCTTC,CASSHGQGSNYGYTF